One sample yielded the 20 T cell receptor beta chains listed below, sequenced in a study of T cells after yellow fever vaccination. TCRdb redid the calling of the 5' RACE reads with MiXCR, one entry per CDR3 protein. The sample records some 320,000 distinct CDR3 sequences, roughly 3.9% being singletons. Material: PBMCs, obtained 5 days after the yellow fever booster vaccination. The receptors were sampled from a man aged 18 to 29 who received the YFV17D yellow fever vaccine.

V is TRBV10-3 and J is TRBJ1-1; D not resolved. Deletions cut 5 bases from V and 1 base from J, with 11 bases between. This CDR3 comprises 14 residues. Germline-derived CDR1 and CDR2 are ENHRY and SYGVKD. CDR3 in amino acids: CAISLARGNTEAFF. CDR3 in DNA: TGTGCCATCAGTCTTGCCCGAGGGAACACTGAAGCTTTCTTT.

This clonotype was recorded a few times. The chain links TRBV4-1 to TRBJ2-1, with 10 bases fitting TRBD2. The CDR3 contains 18 residues. V shed 2 bases, J shed 1 base, and the junction held 8 bases outside the gene matches. CDR1 MGHRA and CDR2 YSYEKL come from the germline V gene. The CDR3 DNA sequence: TGCGCCAGCAGCCAAAGGGGGGGACTAGCGATATCCTACAATGAGCAGTTCTTC. Its translation is CASSQRGGLAISYNEQFF.

This clonotype was detected a few times. The rearrangement uses TRBV20-1 and TRBJ2-1; D may be TRBD2 (5 bases). CDR3 length: 13 amino acids. V lost 2 bases and J lost 10, with 15 bases in between. Germline V lookup: CDR1 DFQATT, CDR2 SNEGSKA (reference sequence). The CDR3 loop reads CSARSPFSAEQFF. For the CDR3, the DNA is TGCAGTGCTAGAAGCCCCTTTAGCGCCGAGCAGTTCTTC.

The V and J genes are TRBV4-1 and TRBJ1-2, with 8 bases that match TRBD1. The CDR3 totals 15 residues. The trim removed 1 base at V and 4 bases at J, leaving 5 bases unmatched. Germline loops: CDR1 MGHRA, CDR2 YSYEKL. DNA for the CDR3: TGCGCCAGCAGCCAAGGACAGGGGTTCGGCTATGGCTACACCTTC. Amino acid sequence: CASSQGQGFGYGYTF.

The gene calls are TRBV7-2 and TRBJ1-6; D is unclear. Germline CDR1 SGHTA, CDR2 FQGNSA. There are 16 residues in the CDR3. Between the trimmed V and J ends, which lost 5 bases and 6 bases, there was a span of 17 bases. The CDR3 DNA sequence: TGTGCCAGCAGCCGCGATACGGCTGAGATTAATTCACCCCTCCACTTT. It specifies CASSRDTAEINSPLHF.

At least ten counts were recorded for this clonotype. The rearrangement links TRBV28 to TRBJ2-3, with TRBD2 as a possible D gene (6 bases). Trimming pared 2 bases from V and 0 bases from J, leaving 18 bases between. The CDR3 has 18 residues. The V gene's germline CDR1 is MDHEN and CDR2 SYDVKM. CDR3 sequence: CASSLGFSGRTSTDTQYF. The CDR3 DNA follows: TGTGCCAGCAGTTTAGGTTTTAGCGGACGAACTAGCACAGATACGCAGTATTTT.

In this sample, this clonotype turned up many times. V gene TRBV20-1 combines with J gene TRBJ2-5, with 10 positions matching TRBD2. This CDR3 contains 18 residues. Germline V gives CDR1 DFQATT, CDR2 SNEGSKA (reference sequence). The J segment lost 0 bases and the V segment lost 0 bases, leaving 10 bases of the junction unmatched. CDR3 region: CSARDPSGGAKYQETQYF. DNA for the CDR3: TGCAGTGCTAGAGATCCCAGCGGGGGGGCCAAATACCAAGAGACCCAGTACTTC.

In its sample, this clonotype was seen a few times. V and J are TRBV27 and TRBJ2-5; D ambiguous. Germline CDR1 is MNHEY and CDR2 is SMNVEV (reference sequence). This CDR3 region has 10 residues. The V end lost 8 bases, the J end lost 5 bases, and 6 bases lay between the germline ends. In nucleotides, the CDR3 is TGTGCCAGCCTTCCCGAGACCCAGTACTTC. Encoded protein: CASLPETQYF.

Only a few counts were recorded for this clonotype. The chain has TRBV7-7 and TRBJ2-2, with 7 positions matching TRBD2. Germline values: CDR1 SSHAT, CDR2 FNYEAQ (reference sequence). The CDR3 spans 15 residues. V was clipped by 0 bases and J by 6 bases; unmatched bases: 4. This CDR3 reads CASSLAAGVAGELFF. As DNA, the CDR3 is TGTGCCAGCAGCTTAGCTGCGGGGGTGGCCGGGGAGCTGTTTTTT.

The table lists this clonotype with a few counts. The chain carries TRBV20-1 and TRBJ1-1; D remains ambiguous. Germline CDR1 is DFQATT and CDR2 is SNEGSKA (reference sequence). Between the trimmed V and J ends, which lost 6 bases and 1 base, there was a span of 12 bases. CDR3 length: 13 residues. The CDR3 DNA follows: TGCAGTGCGTTTATAAACTCGAACACTGAAGCTTTCTTT. It is translated as CSAFINSNTEAFF.

This clonotype was observed a handful of times. The chain combines TRBV20-1 with TRBJ2-1; D is uncertain. Germline V CDR1 and CDR2: DFQATT, SNEGSKA (reference sequence). The ends were cut back, 7 bases at V and 5 bases at J, with 12 bases in the middle. The CDR3 is made up of 12 amino acids. CDR3 loop: CSVARLDNEQFF. The CDR3 nucleotides are TGCAGTGTCGCAAGATTGGACAATGAGCAGTTCTTC.

V gene TRBV4-3 combines with J gene TRBJ1-2; weak D call: TRBD1 (5 bases). Germline V gene data show CDR1 as LGHNA and CDR2 as YSLEER. The V end was cut by 0 bases, the J end by 8 bases, with 13 bases between. The CDR3 covers 14 residues. CDR3 sequence reads: CASSQDAGLGGYTF. The CDR3, as DNA: TGCGCCAGCAGCCAAGATGCGGGGCTCGGCGGCTACACCTTC.

The rearrangement joins TRBV5-5 to TRBJ1-2; a weak D match, TRBD1 (5 bases). The germline CDR1 and CDR2 sequences are SGHKS and YYEKEE (reference sequence). The CDR3 spans 14 residues. The germline V and J ends were trimmed by 3 bases and 4 bases, with 13 bases remaining between them. The CDR3 sequence is CASSSDTLPYGYTF. As DNA, the CDR3 is TGTGCCAGCAGCTCGGACACGCTACCCTATGGCTACACCTTC.

In this sample, this clonotype turned up a few times. The genes are TRBV3-1 and TRBJ1-2, with D possibly matching TRBD1 (6 bases). CDR1 and CDR2 from the germline V gene are LGHDT and YNNKEL (reference sequence). Deletions cut 0 bases from V and 7 bases from J, with 9 bases between. This CDR3 spans 13 amino acids. The CDR3, as DNA: TGTGCCAGCAGCCAAGACAGGGGAGTTGGCTACACCTTC. Its protein product is CASSQDRGVGYTF.

V and J are TRBV18 and TRBJ2-4; TRBD1 agrees at 9 bases. The junction had 8 bases not matched to a gene; V was cut back by 3 bases and J by 8 bases. The CDR3 length is 15 residues. The germline V gene has CDR1 KGHSH and CDR2 LQKENI. The CDR3 DNA follows: TGTGCCAGCTCACCGGCCAGGACAGGGGTTTACATTCAGTACTTC. This codes for CASSPARTGVYIQYF.

The sample holds many counts of this clonotype. V gene TRBV5-1 combines with J gene TRBJ1-4; D is unclear. Germline CDR1 is SGHRS and CDR2 is YFSETQ. The length of the CDR3 is 15 residues. Trimming cost V 2 bases and J 3 bases, with 11 bases left between them. The CDR3 DNA is TGCGCCAGCAGCTTCTACCCGGAGGCTAATGAAAAACTGTTTTTT. Its translation is CASSFYPEANEKLFF.

The chain recombines TRBV15 with TRBJ2-6; D is possibly TRBD2 (6 bases). V dropped 0 bases and J dropped 0 bases, with 6 bases sitting between them. The CDR3 sequence is 16 residues long. Germline V gene sequence: CDR1 LNHNV, CDR2 YYDKDF (reference sequence). The CDR3 DNA sequence: TGTGCCACCAGCAGAGAGGGGGGCTCTGGGGCCAACGTCCTGACTTTC. Translation: CATSREGGSGANVLTF.

This clonotype occurred many times. The V gene is TRBV4-3, the J gene TRBJ2-1; 8 bases are shared with TRBD1. This CDR3 is built from 16 residues. The germline CDR1 and CDR2 sequences are LGHNA and YSLEER. V lost 3 bases to trimming and J lost 4 bases; unmatched junction nucleotides: 8. CDR3 region: CASSQGPGQEYNEQFF. The CDR3 bases are TGCGCCAGCAGCCAGGGACCGGGACAGGAATACAATGAGCAGTTCTTC.

The V call is TRBV18, the J call TRBJ2-2, with 9 bases fitting TRBD2. The CDR3 loop spans 16 amino acids. J lost 3 bases, V lost 4 bases, and 6 bases had no gene match. In germline, CDR1 is KGHSH, CDR2 LQKENI. In nucleotides, the CDR3 is TGTGCCAGCTCACGCCCGGGACTAGCCGACACCGGGGAGCTGTTTTTT. It is translated as CASSRPGLADTGELFF.

This clonotype was picked up many times. The chain employs TRBV25-1 and TRBJ2-3, with 7 positions matching TRBD1. The CDR3 contains 17 residues. Germline values: CDR1 MGHDK, CDR2 SYGVNS. The junction had 19 bases not matched to a gene; V was cut back by 4 bases and J by 9 bases. In DNA, the CDR3 is TGTGCCAGCAGTGGAATGGACAGGCGCTTCCACGTTGGGACGCAGTATTTT. It encodes CASSGMDRRFHVGTQYF.